A single sample gave rise to the 27 T cell receptor beta chains below, sequenced in a study of blood T cell repertoires in COVID-19 (dated by TCRdb to 2018 to 2021). Library generation was performed with the immunoSEQ multiplex PCR assay. TCRdb retrieved this table from immuneACCESS and kept in-frame rearrangements only. Not all clones are present; in checked studies, unresolved V genes account for under half, and no reason is known for the remainder. The table for this sample lists about 380,000 clones; 89% of them were counted only once. The ten largest clones add up to roughly 1.2% of the sample. The sequenced material came from peripheral blood. All receptors come from a man aged 40-49 years with acute or convalescent COVID-19.

CDR3 DNA: TGTGCCAGCAGCCTCGTAGAAAGGAAGGGGATAATCGATGGCTACACCTTC. Translated: CASSLVERKGIIDGYTF. The J gene is TRBJ1-2, the V gene TRBV21-1; the table's TRBD1 call for D was not verified on the DNA. TRBV21-1 is recorded as a pseudogene. This CDR3 is built from 17 residues.

The chain employs TRBV5-4 and TRBJ2-5; 7 nucleotides align to TRBD1. There are 15 residues in the CDR3. Losses at the gene ends were 4 bases for V and 0 bases for J; bases not matched to a gene: 6. CDR1 SGHNT and CDR2 YYREEE come from the germline V gene (reference sequence). The DNA for the CDR3 is TGTGCCAGCAGCCTCCGGACAGGTAACCAAGAGACCCAGTACTTC. Protein sequence: CASSLRTGNQETQYF.

The chain couples TRBV5-4 to TRBJ1-2; D possibly corresponds to TRBD1 (5 bases). V was clipped by 4 bases and J by 5 bases, with 9 bases between them. CDR3 length: 12 residues. Germline V gene sequence: CDR1 SGHNT, CDR2 YYREEE (reference sequence). The CDR3 DNA sequence: TGTGCCAGCAGCCCAGGGACTTATGGCTACACCTTC. This gives the protein CASSPGTYGYTF.

This chain's CDR3 is CASSPAVFGAGGNTIYF. The CDR3 DNA sequence: TGTGCCAGCAGCCCCGCTGTGTTTGGGGCCGGTGGAAACACCATATATTTT. The chain recombines TRBV7-9 with TRBJ1-3; tentative D call: TRBD1 (5 bases). Germline CDR1 SEHNR, CDR2 FQNEAQ (reference sequence). Deletions cut 5 bases from V and 3 bases from J, with 20 bases between. The length of the CDR3 is 17 residues.

This sequence joins TRBV12-5 and TRBJ2-3, with 7 bases that match TRBD2. The CDR3 loop spans 18 amino acids. J gave up 6 bases and V 1 base, and 16 bases lay outside the gene matches. Germline-derived CDR1 and CDR2 are LGHNT and FRNRAP. The CDR3 DNA reads as TGTGCTAGTGGTTTGGGAGATTATTCGGGGGGACTCGGGGATACGCAGTATTTT. This encodes CASGLGDYSGGLGDTQYF.

V is TRBV30 and J is TRBJ2-2, with 9 bases matching TRBD1. Germline loops: CDR1 GTSNPN, CDR2 SVGIG (reference sequence). Losses at the gene ends were 2 bases for V and 9 bases for J; bases not matched to a gene: 10. The CDR3 is 15 residues long. As DNA, the CDR3 is TGTGCCTGGAGTCGATGGGACAGGGAGATCAGGGAGCTGTTTTTT. This sequence encodes CAWSRWDREIRELFF.

J is TRBJ1-2 and V is TRBV5-5, with TRBD1 identical over 9 bases. The ends lost 0 bases at V and 5 bases at J; junction bases unmatched: 5. The CDR3 contains 15 residues. CDR1 and CDR2 (germline): SGHKS, YYEKEE (reference sequence). The CDR3 protein is CASSLGQGVRYGYTF. The CDR3 DNA reads as TGTGCCAGCAGCTTGGGACAGGGGGTGAGGTATGGCTACACCTTC.

The chain carries TRBV2 and TRBJ2-7; 11 bases fit TRBD2. V shed 4 bases and J 2 bases; nucleotides not matched to a gene: 1. This CDR3 is 14 amino acids long. CDR1 is SNHLY and CDR2 is FYNNEI in the germline V gene. The CDR3 sequence: CASSVSGRAYEQYF. The CDR3 coding sequence is TGTGCCAGCAGTGTTAGCGGGAGGGCCTACGAGCAGTACTTC.

The rearrangement links TRBV6-5 to TRBJ2-1; D uncertain. There are 13 residues in the CDR3. V was cut by 6 bases and J by 3 bases, with 9 bases left in between. Germline CDR1 reads MNHEY; CDR2 reads SVGAGI. CDR3 sequence reads: CASSPPGYNEQFF. In DNA, the CDR3 is TGTGCCAGCAGCCCGCCGGGCTACAATGAGCAGTTCTTC.

This chain connects TRBV4-1 to TRBJ2-3; the match to TRBD1 covers 7 bases. This CDR3 spans 20 amino acids. J gave up 5 bases and V 5 bases, and 25 bases lay outside the gene matches. Germline-derived CDR1 and CDR2 are MGHRA and YSYEKL. The CDR3 sequence is CASSDYKPSRQGGSGDTQYF. CDR3 coding DNA: TGCGCCAGCAGCGACTACAAACCCAGTAGACAGGGCGGAAGTGGAGATACGCAGTATTTT.

In DNA form, the CDR3 reads TGTGCCAGCAGTTCCCCCTTAAAAAGCAACACTGAAGCTTTCTTT. Its translation: CASSSPLKSNTEAFF. This rearrangement joins TRBV28 to TRBJ1-1; D ambiguous. CDR1 and CDR2 from the germline V gene are MDHEN and SYDVKM. V lost 4 bases and J lost 2, with 14 bases in between. The CDR3 spans 15 residues.

The CDR3 DNA reads as TGCAGCGTTGTGGCGGGAAGCTACGAGCAGTACTTC. Translation: CSVVAGSYEQYF. This sequence joins TRBV29-1 and TRBJ2-7, with D possibly TRBD2 on 6 matching bases. The CDR3 loop spans 12 amino acids. Germline CDR1 reads SQVTM; CDR2 reads ANQGSEA. Trimming pared 4 bases from V and 3 bases from J, leaving 10 bases between.

This chain links TRBV4-1 with TRBJ1-5; D is undetermined. Trimming pared 3 bases from V and 3 bases from J, leaving 9 bases between. The CDR3 consists of 14 residues. Germline V gene sequence: CDR1 MGHRA, CDR2 YSYEKL. The CDR3 region has the DNA TGCGCCAGCAGCCATGCAGGTTACAATCAGCCCCAGCATTTT. Protein: CASSHAGYNQPQHF.

J is TRBJ2-7 and V is TRBV4-1, with 8 bases lining up with TRBD2. J gave up 2 bases and V 1 base, and 4 bases lay outside the gene matches. The CDR3 is 15 amino acids. Germline V gene sequence: CDR1 MGHRA, CDR2 YSYEKL. In DNA, the CDR3 is TGCGCCAGCAGCCAAGGACTAGCGAACCCCTACGAGCAGTACTTC. Translated, it gives CASSQGLANPYEQYF.

The chain uses TRBV5-1 and TRBJ2-1; D is perhaps TRBD2 (5 bases). Germline V lookup: CDR1 SGHRS, CDR2 YFSETQ. The CDR3 covers 18 residues. The V gene lost 2 bases and the J gene lost 4 bases, with 22 bases spanning the gap. The CDR3: CASSFRPGINAQYNEQFF. Here the CDR3 DNA reads TGCGCCAGCAGCTTCCGCCCGGGGATAAACGCCCAATACAATGAGCAGTTCTTC.

This chain joins TRBV10-3 and TRBJ1-2; 7 bases are shared with TRBD1. The CDR3 has 16 residues. Germline values: CDR1 ENHRY, CDR2 SYGVKD. V gave up 3 bases and J gave up 2 bases; unmatched junction bases: 9. CDR3 protein: CAISEQTGSLNYGYTF. CDR3 coding DNA: TGTGCCATCAGTGAACAGACAGGGTCCTTAAACTATGGCTACACCTTC.

V and J are TRBV5-1 and TRBJ2-7; no clear D gene. CDR3 length: 14 amino acids. The V end lost 0 bases, the J end lost 4 bases, and 11 bases lay between the germline ends. The germline CDR1 and CDR2 sequences are SGHRS and YFSETQ. This chain's CDR3 is CASSLDTATYEQYF. CDR3 nucleotides: TGCGCCAGCAGCTTGGACACCGCGACTTACGAGCAGTACTTC.

V and J are TRBV28 and TRBJ1-1; weak D call: TRBD1 (5 bases). This CDR3 spans 15 amino acids. Germline V gene lookup returns CDR1 MDHEN and CDR2 SYDVKM. V lost 4 bases and J lost 3, with 15 bases in between. The CDR3 reads CASSSPSGGYTEAFF. For the CDR3, the DNA is TGTGCCAGCAGTTCGCCGTCCGGGGGTTACACTGAAGCTTTCTTT.

The chain uses TRBV7-8 and TRBJ2-7; TRBD2 matches at 10 bases. CDR3 length: 18 residues. Germline-derived CDR1 and CDR2 are SGHVS and FQNEAQ. Losses at the gene ends were 1 base for V and 6 bases for J; bases not matched to a gene: 15. The CDR3 DNA reads TGTGCCAGCAGCTTAGGCTTGGGGGCGAAAGCGGGGGGGCCCGAGCAGTACTTC. It codes for CASSLGLGAKAGGPEQYF.

V and J are TRBV18 and TRBJ1-5; D is possibly TRBD1 (5 bases). CDR1 and CDR2 from the germline V gene are KGHSH and LQKENI. Trimming pared 3 bases from V and 7 bases from J, leaving 16 bases between. This CDR3 has 15 amino acids. CDR3 amino acids: CASSPSGTGEQPQHF. The CDR3 DNA follows: TGTGCCAGCTCACCTAGCGGTACAGGTGAGCAGCCCCAGCATTTT.

This CDR3 reads CSASLFDRGDGYTF. In DNA form, the CDR3 reads TGCAGTGCTAGTTTATTCGACAGGGGCGATGGCTACACCTTC. The gene calls are TRBV20-1 and TRBJ1-2; 8 nucleotides line up with TRBD1. This CDR3 spans 14 amino acids. Germline CDR1 and CDR2: DFQATT and SNEGSKA (reference sequence). With V trimmed by 3 bases and J by 6 bases, 9 bases remained unmatched.

The chain joins TRBV7-2 to TRBJ1-3; 7 bases fit TRBD1. J was trimmed by 7 bases and V by 6 bases; bases with no gene match: 15. This CDR3 region has 16 residues. From germline, CDR1 is SGHTA and CDR2 FQGNSA. The CDR3 spells CASSYTGTATGNTIYF. The CDR3 nucleotides read TGTGCCAGCAGTTACACCGGGACAGCTACCGGGAACACCATATATTTT.

The CDR3 sequence: CASSITSADTQYF. The CDR3 DNA reads TGTGCCAGCAGTATTACTAGCGCAGATACGCAGTATTTT. The chain recombines TRBV12-3 or TRBV12-4 with TRBJ2-3; TRBD2 agrees at 7 bases. The CDR3 length is 13 residues. J was trimmed by 4 bases and V by 5 bases; bases with no gene match: 3.

The rearrangement joins TRBV21-1 to TRBJ1-3. TRBV21-1 is flagged as a pseudogene. This CDR3 has 17 residues. The CDR3 region has the DNA TGTGCCAGCAGCTGTCCGGCGAACTACCTTGTGGGAAACACCATATATTTT. Translated, it gives CASSCPANYLVGNTIYF.

The gene calls are TRBV20-1 and TRBJ1-2; D is ambiguous. Germline values: CDR1 DFQATT, CDR2 SNEGSKA (reference sequence). This CDR3 is 11 amino acids long. The V end lost 7 bases, the J end lost 2 bases, and 8 bases lay between the germline ends. The CDR3 here is CSVGGNYGYTF. The CDR3 bases are TGCAGTGTAGGCGGAAACTATGGCTACACCTTC.

As concerns this clone: The identical CDR3 is also encoded by other nucleotide sequences in the sample. The chain links TRBV12-3 or TRBV12-4 to TRBJ1-2; 7 bases align to TRBD1. The CDR3 covers 12 residues. Unmatched junction bases numbered 1, after V lost 8 bases and J lost 1 base. The CDR3: CASRQGNYGYTF. Written as DNA, the CDR3 is TGTGCCAGCCGACAGGGTAACTATGGCTACACCTTC.

The rearrangement uses TRBV9 and TRBJ1-2; D unclear. The CDR3 is made up of 15 amino acids. CDR1 is SGDLS and CDR2 is YYNGEE in the germline V gene. The V end was cut by 0 bases, the J end by 9 bases, with 18 bases between. CDR3 bases: TGTGCCAGCAGCGTAGCTGCGCCGAGGGAGGGTCGCTACACCTTC. This codes for CASSVAAPREGRYTF. The entire variable domain, with the rest obtained from reference TRBV9 and TRBJ1-2, is as follows: DSGVTQTPKHLITATGQRVTLRCSPRSGDLSVYWYQQSLDQGLQFLIQYYNGEERAKGNILERFSAQQFPDLHSELNLSSLELGDSALYFCASSVAAPREGRYTFGSGTRLTVV.